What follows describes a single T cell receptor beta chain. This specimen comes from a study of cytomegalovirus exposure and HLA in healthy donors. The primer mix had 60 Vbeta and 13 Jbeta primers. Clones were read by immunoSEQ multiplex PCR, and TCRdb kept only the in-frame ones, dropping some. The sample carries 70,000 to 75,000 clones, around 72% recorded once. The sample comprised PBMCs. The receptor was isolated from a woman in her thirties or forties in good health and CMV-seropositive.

In DNA, the CDR3 is TGTGCCGCGGGAGGGGGTAATTCACCCCTCCACTTT. This codes for CAAGGGNSPLHF. This chain connects TRBV28 to TRBJ1-6; perhaps TRBD1 as D (6 bases). Germline loops: CDR1 MDHEN, CDR2 SYDVKM. Trimming took 11 bases from V and 6 from J, leaving 11 bases between them. The CDR3 has 12 amino acids.